This T cell receptor (beta chain) was sequenced for a study of shared clonotypes between healthy human individuals. Study background: Two women and a few men aged 18 to 49 served as donors.

Germline V gene lookup returns CDR1 MDHEN and CDR2 SYDVKM. The CDR3 length is 15 residues. The V and J ends lost 6 bases and 0 bases respectively, with 15 bases between them. Source study methods: ImmunoSEQ gave junction-only sequences without quality scores, so filtering differed. The table came from immunoSEQ multiplex PCR; TCRdb's copy has only in-frame clones and leaves some out. Clonal size and the V and J genes are those of that table, whereas D and trimming came from the DNA. The sample consists of about 1 million clones, about three quarters of them appearing once. Study-wide findings and caveats: Estimated clonotype richness was generally higher in naive than memory subsets.

Remarks on this clone: The antigen remains undetermined.

The chain has TRBV28 and TRBJ2-7; D call uncertain. This TCR came from a man between 18 and 29 years old in good health. Input material: memory CD4+ T cells sorted from blood. The subset here: CD45RA-negative fraction. CDR3 DNA sequence: TGTGCCAGCAGACCCGGACGGGTGAGCTCCTACGAGCAGTACTTC. It encodes CASRPGRVSSYEQYF.